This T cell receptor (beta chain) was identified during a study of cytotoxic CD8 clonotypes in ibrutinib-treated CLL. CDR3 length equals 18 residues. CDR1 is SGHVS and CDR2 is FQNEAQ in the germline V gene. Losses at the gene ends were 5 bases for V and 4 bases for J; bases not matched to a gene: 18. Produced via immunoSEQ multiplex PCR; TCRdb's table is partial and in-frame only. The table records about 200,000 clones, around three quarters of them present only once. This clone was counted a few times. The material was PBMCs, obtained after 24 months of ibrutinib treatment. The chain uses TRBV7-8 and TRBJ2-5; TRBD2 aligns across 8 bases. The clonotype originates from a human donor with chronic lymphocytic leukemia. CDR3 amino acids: CASSEKPWTSSIRETQYF. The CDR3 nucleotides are TGTGCCAGCAGCGAAAAACCTTGGACTAGCTCAATCCGAGAGACCCAGTACTTC.